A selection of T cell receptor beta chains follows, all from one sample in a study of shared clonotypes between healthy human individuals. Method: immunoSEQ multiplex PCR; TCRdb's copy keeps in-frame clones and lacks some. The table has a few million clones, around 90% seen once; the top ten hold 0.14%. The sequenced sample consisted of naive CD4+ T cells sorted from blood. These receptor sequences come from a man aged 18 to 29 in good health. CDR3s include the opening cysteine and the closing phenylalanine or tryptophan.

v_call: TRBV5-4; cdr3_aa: CASSSRGGAHTGELFF
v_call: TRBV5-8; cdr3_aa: CASSWTGTFHSTDTQYF
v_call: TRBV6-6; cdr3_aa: CASSQLAGGYNEQFF
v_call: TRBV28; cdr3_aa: CATTRDAGLNTIYF
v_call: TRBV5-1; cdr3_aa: CASSGAFDPVSDLGNTIYF
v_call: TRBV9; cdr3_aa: CASSLGGANQPQHF
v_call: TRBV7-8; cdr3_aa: CASSLGLAGRYEQFF
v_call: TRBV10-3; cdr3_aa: CASRDTQETQYF
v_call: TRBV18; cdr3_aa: CASSPSLGSSYNEQFF
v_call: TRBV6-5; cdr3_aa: CASTTLPRGDQPQHF
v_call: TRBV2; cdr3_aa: CASSESPTGLLEQYF
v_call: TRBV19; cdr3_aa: CASSIGGGNTEAFF
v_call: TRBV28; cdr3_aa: CASAETGAGGDTQYF
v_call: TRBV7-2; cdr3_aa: CASSLAGSEAFF
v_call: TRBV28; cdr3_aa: CASLGTSETGELFF
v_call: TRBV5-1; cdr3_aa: CASSPRQASTDTQYF
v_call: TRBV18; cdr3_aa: CASSPVSLAGDFYNEQFF
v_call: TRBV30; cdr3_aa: CAWSVQEGYGYTF
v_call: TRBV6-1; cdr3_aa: CASSEARGAHEQFF
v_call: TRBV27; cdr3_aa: CASSFTGDLRSDTQYF
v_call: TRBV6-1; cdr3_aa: CATSGTSGNTIYF
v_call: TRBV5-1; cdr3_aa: CASSAGTSGVTDTQYF
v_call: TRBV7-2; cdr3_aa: CASRQRAGDRAAEAFF
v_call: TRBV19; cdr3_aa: CASSPWTGHGYTF
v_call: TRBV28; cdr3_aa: CASSLWGGRGAEAFF
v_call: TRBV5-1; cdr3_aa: CASSLTGTGVGELFF
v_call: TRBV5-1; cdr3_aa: CASSIPGQSYEQYF
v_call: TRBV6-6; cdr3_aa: CASSRTGETGTQYF
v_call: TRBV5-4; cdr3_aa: CASSLDGPSGNTIYF
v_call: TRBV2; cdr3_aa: CASRGTSGTSYF
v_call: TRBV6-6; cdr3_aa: CASSTSGGRNSPLHF
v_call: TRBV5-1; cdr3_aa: CASSLADMGSYEQYF
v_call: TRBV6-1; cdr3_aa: CASSGSTDTQYF
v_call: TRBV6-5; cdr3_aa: CASSYSKPTDTQYF
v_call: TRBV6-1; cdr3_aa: CASSASGTGNYGYTF
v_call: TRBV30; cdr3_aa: CAWNHGSDTQYF
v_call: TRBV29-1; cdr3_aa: CSVAPLDRGTFAQYF
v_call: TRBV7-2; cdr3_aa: CASSPKGGQRTEAFF
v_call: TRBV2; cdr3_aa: CASSETIAGVTDTQYF
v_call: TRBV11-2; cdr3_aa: CASSFDRVRGQYF
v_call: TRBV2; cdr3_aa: CASSPFDVRGAYGSQHF
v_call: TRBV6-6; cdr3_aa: CASSYEETSYEQYF
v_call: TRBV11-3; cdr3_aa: CASSWGRGAYNEQFF
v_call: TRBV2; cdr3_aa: CASSILAGGGAGELFF
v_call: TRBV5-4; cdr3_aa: CASSSPSGRAGELFF
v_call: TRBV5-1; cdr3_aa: CASGEGINYGYTF
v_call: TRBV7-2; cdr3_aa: CASSLGSLAGAYEQYF
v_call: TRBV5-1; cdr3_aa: CASTGDNLAEQYF
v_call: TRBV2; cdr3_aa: CASRFGPDTQYF
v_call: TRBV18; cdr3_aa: CASSPPPGSKQYF
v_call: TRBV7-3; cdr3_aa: CASSPQGGAQETQYF
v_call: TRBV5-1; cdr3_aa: CASSSGASGSYEQYF
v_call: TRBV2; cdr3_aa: CASSEAVASGRSNEQYF
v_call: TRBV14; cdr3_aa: CASSQQLISGANVLTF
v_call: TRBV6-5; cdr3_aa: CASSPGNSGNTIYF
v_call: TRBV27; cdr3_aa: CASSPRLAGGSEQFF
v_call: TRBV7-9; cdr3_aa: CASSLGGAHYGYTF